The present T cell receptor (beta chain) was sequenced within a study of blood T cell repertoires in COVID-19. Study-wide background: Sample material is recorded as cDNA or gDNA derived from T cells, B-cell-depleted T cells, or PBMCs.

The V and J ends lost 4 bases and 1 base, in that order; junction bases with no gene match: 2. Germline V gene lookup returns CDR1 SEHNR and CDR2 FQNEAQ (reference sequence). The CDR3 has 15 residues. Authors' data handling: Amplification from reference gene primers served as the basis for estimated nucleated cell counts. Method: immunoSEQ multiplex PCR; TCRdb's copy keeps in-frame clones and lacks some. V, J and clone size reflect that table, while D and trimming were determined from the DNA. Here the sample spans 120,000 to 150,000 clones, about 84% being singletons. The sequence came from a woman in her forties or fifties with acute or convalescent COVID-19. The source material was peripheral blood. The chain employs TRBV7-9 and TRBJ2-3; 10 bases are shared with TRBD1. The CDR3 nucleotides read TGTGCCAGCAGCTCCGGGACAGGGGGCACAGATACGCAGTATTTT. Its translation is CASSSGTGGTDTQYF.